This T cell receptor beta chain comes out of a study of T cell changes during pregnancy in multiple sclerosis. Repertoires were generated with immunoSEQ multiplex PCR, while TCRdb's copy carries only in-frame clones and drops some. The sample has fewer than 110,000 clones, about 91% seen once; the top ten hold roughly 3%. CDR3 size: 13 residues. The germline V gene has CDR1 SGHRS and CDR2 YFSETQ. The V segment lost 4 bases and the J segment 8 bases; nucleotides outside the gene matches: 4. This receptor was taken from a female donor with multiple sclerosis, enrolled in a pregnancy study. The chain is built from TRBV5-1 and TRBJ2-1, with 9 bases lining up with TRBD1. The sample consisted of peripheral blood, taken in the second trimester of pregnancy. The CDR3 coding sequence is TGCGCCAGCAGCACCGACAGGGGGGATGAGCAGTTCTTC. Its translation is CASSTDRGDEQFF.